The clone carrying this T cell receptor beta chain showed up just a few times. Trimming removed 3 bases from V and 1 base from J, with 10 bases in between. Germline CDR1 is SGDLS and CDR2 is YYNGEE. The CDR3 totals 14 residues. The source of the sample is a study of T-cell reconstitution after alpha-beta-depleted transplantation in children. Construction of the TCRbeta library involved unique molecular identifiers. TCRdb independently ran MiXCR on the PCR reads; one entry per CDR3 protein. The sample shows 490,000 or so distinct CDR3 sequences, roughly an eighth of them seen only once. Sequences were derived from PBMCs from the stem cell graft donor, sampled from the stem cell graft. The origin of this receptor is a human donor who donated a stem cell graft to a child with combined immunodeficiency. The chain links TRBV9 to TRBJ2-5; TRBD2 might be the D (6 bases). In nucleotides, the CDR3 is TGTGCCAGCAGCGGGTCGGGACTCCAAGAGACCCAGTACTTC. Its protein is CASSGSGLQETQYF.